Only a few counts were recorded for the clone carrying this T cell receptor (beta chain). What it recognizes is unknown. Over chemoradiotherapy, repertoires were sampled more than once. These data are taken from a study of chemoradiotherapy in HPV16-positive cancers. Background on the study: A couple of HPV16-positive patients' cells yielded candidate HPV-specific clones and common motifs.

V gave up 5 bases and J gave up 4 bases, with 10 bases separating them. In germline, CDR1 is LNHDA, CDR2 SQIVND (reference sequence). The CDR3 is 13 amino acids. The repertoire was sequenced with immunoSEQ multiplex PCR; TCRdb's copy has only in-frame clones and lacks some. Of thousands of clones in the sample, about nine tenths were seen once. Overall study results and limits: HPV-specific T cells were functionally defined from only a couple of HPV16-positive patients.

The chain uses TRBV19 and TRBJ2-3; D possibly uses TRBD1 or TRBD2 (5 bases each). The sequencing used tumor tissue, collected from a patient who underwent chemoradiotherapy. The TCR originated in a human donor with HPV-associated anogenital cancer. The CDR3 coding sequence is TGTGCCAGTAGTGAGGGGCGGTCAGATACGCAGTATTTT. Translation: CASSEGRSDTQYF.